This T cell receptor (beta chain) was captured by sequencing in a study of kidney transplant recipient with SARS-CoV-2 infection. This clonotype was found many times. V was cut by 3 bases and J by 3 bases, with 6 bases left in between. The CDR3 sequence is 13 residues long. MiXCR, applied by TCRdb to the reads, yields one record per CDR3 protein. This table has under 300,000 distinct CDR3 sequences, about 30% appearing once. This specimen consisted of a blood sample, obtained at baseline and on day 111 from a kidney transplant recipient. The TCR sequence derives from a male patient between 25 and 39 years old who had COVID-19 and was a kidney transplant recipient. Some T cells may trace back to the graft donor. V is TRBV12-3 or TRBV12-4 and J is TRBJ1-3, with D tentatively TRBD1 (5 bases). The CDR3 DNA follows: TGTGCCAGCAGTTTTGACAGTGGAAACACCATATATTTT. It encodes CASSFDSGNTIYF.